This T cell receptor beta chain was obtained from a study of OX40 agonist ivuxolimab in advanced cancers. General study findings and limits: Some nonresponders likewise displayed low normalized T-cell clonal expansion. Averaging showed that CD8+ T cells had more expanded clones than CD4+ did.

This clone appeared a few times. Its antigen is not known. Assay used: immunoSEQ multiplex PCR; TCRdb lists only in-frame clones, some missing. In the table there are 9,500 to 14,000 clones, about 86% of which are singletons. Germline values: CDR1 SGHNT, CDR2 YYREEE (reference sequence). V was shortened by 2 bases and J by 9 bases, with 12 bases between the two germline ends. CDR3 length: 13 amino acids. Autoimmune disease history or systemic immunosuppression barred patients. The rearrangement links TRBV5-4 to TRBJ2-1; weak D call: TRBD1 (5 bases). This receptor was taken from an adult with an advanced solid tumor such as melanoma, head and neck, liver or kidney cancer. The sequences come from CD4+ or CD8+ T cells sorted from blood, collected in a trial of the OX40 agonist ivuxolimab. The CDR3 loop reads CASSFGQGFEQFF. CDR3 DNA: TGTGCCAGCAGCTTTGGTCAGGGTTTTGAGCAGTTCTTC.